This T cell receptor beta chain was recorded in a study of immune cell composition in non-small cell lung cancer. Findings and limits, study-wide: Top 10 clone scores and clonality were higher in squamous than adenocarcinoma.

This table comes from immunoSEQ multiplex PCR, and its TCRdb copy is limited to in-frame clones, with some not included. The sample records 2,000 or so clones, roughly four fifths being singletons. For this clone: Its antigen is as yet unknown.

Germline V gene data show CDR1 as MNHEY and CDR2 as SMNVEV (reference sequence). With 2 bases clipped from V and 3 bases from J, the junction kept 7 bases outside the gene matches. The CDR3 covers 15 residues. This receptor was obtained from a human donor with non-small cell lung cancer. The chain recombines TRBV27 with TRBJ2-7; TRBD1 agrees at 7 bases. What was sequenced was lung tumor tissue. The CDR3 nucleotides are TGTGCCAGCAGTTTACGGCAGGGGGAAGGCTACGAGCAGTACGTC. Translation: CASSLRQGEGYEQYV.